This T cell receptor (beta chain) was obtained from a study of CDR3 diversity in severe acne. TCRdb recomputed calls from the PCR reads with MiXCR, one row per CDR3 protein. This sample has over 85,000 distinct CDR3 sequences, with roughly half found just once. This CDR3 contains 12 residues. Trimming stripped 4 bases from V and 4 bases from J, with 8 bases between. CDR1 and CDR2 (germline): DFQATT, SNEGSKA (reference sequence). This clonotype came up many times. The chain couples TRBV20-1 to TRBJ1-5; D unresolved. This receptor was identified in a male donor with acne. The sample consisted of blood. This CDR3 reads CSATRRNQPQHF. CDR3 in DNA: TGCAGTGCTACCAGGCGGAATCAGCCCCAGCATTTT.